This is a list of T cell receptor beta chains from one sample in a study of shared clonotypes between healthy human individuals. The method was immunoSEQ multiplex PCR; TCRdb's version includes in-frame clones alone and lacks a portion of them. The sample yields under 1,100,000 clones, 60% to 80% seen once. Material: memory CD4+ T cells sorted from blood. All receptors come from a man aged 18 to 30 in good health. Both conserved end residues are part of each CDR3.

TRBJ2-1,TRBV11-2,CASSLGGEGSYNEQFF
TRBJ2-3,TRBV5-1,CASSSLGLPTDTQYF
TRBJ2-6,TRBV16,CASSPWYSGANVLTF
TRBJ2-7,TRBV6-5,CASSQGGSTYEQYF
TRBJ2-5,TRBV5-4,CASSWATGVRQGETQYF
TRBJ1-1,TRBV19,CASTNPLGGRGEAFF
TRBJ1-3,TRBV19,CASREQSSGNTIYF
TRBJ1-2,TRBV15,CATSREGQGRGYTF
TRBJ2-3,TRBV5-5,CASSPRTGSSTDTQYF
TRBJ1-2,TRBV6-5,CATGQGGGYTF
TRBJ2-5,TRBV20-1,CSARGEQTQYF
TRBJ1-3,TRBV18,CASSPPRSISGNTIYF
TRBJ1-6,TRBV18,CASSPGTEANSPLHF
TRBJ2-7,TRBV18,CASSPPVGQGAGEQYF
TRBJ1-4,TRBV19,CASSTPKREKLFF
TRBJ1-3,TRBV10-2,CASSRQGAANTIYF
TRBJ1-2,TRBV5-1,CASSLGTGTYGYTF
TRBJ2-7,TRBV18,CASSPPQGDAYEQYF
TRBJ2-7,TRBV28,CASSPGTALYEQYF
TRBJ2-2,TRBV5-4,CASSARTSGDTGELFF
TRBJ2-3,TRBV5-6,CASSLGNAADTQYF
TRBJ2-7,TRBV18,CASSSTSGRSYEQYF
TRBJ1-4,TRBV30,CAWSADRAGKLFF
TRBJ2-1,TRBV2,CASRKGGLAYNEQFF
TRBJ2-5,TRBV15,CATSRDWGEQYF
TRBJ2-3,TRBV5-1,CASRRDGDTDTQYF